This entry lists 11 T cell receptor beta chains sequenced from one sample in a study of T cell repertoires in cytomegalovirus infection. These receptors have no known antigen. TCRdb reanalysed the reads using MiXCR and keeps one entry per CDR3 protein. The sample includes about 830,000 distinct CDR3 sequences, 30% to 35% of them seen just once. The sample in question was cultured CD8+ T cells from PBMCs, obtained from culture after CMV antigen stimulation. All receptors come from a human donor in good health (CMV status not recorded). Some clones in this sample may be carry-over from other donors' samples.

This rearrangement joins TRBV12-3 or TRBV12-4 to TRBJ2-7, with D perhaps given as TRBD1 or TRBD2 (6 bases each). V lost 6 bases and J lost 3, with 21 bases in between. The CDR3 is 16 residues long. The CDR3 reads CASSFLWGAAFYEQYF. The CDR3 coding sequence is TGTGCCAGCAGCTTCCTATGGGGGGCAGCGTTCTACGAGCAGTACTTC.

The genes are TRBV7-9 and TRBJ1-1; the D is unclear. The CDR3 runs 12 residues. Germline CDR1 reads SEHNR; CDR2 reads FQNEAQ (reference sequence). The ends were cut back, 1 base at V and 8 bases at J, with 8 bases in the middle. The CDR3 DNA sequence: TGTGCCAGCAGCTTAGGGGTCGACGAAGCTTTCTTT. It yields the protein CASSLGVDEAFF. The full variable domain, its missing parts supplied by reference TRBV7-9 and TRBJ1-1, is DTGVSQNPRHKITKRGQNVTFRCDPISEHNRLYWYRQTLGQGPEFLTYFQNEAQLEKSRLLSDRFSAERPKGSFSTLEIQRTEQGDSAMYLCASSLGVDEAFFGQGTRLTVV.

The chain couples TRBV6-2 or TRBV6-3 to TRBJ2-1, with D maybe TRBD2 (6 bases). The CDR3 length is 13 residues. V was clipped by 7 bases and J by 2 bases, with 9 bases between them. Per germline, CDR1 MNHEY and CDR2 SVGEGT. The CDR3: CASIAGTYNEQFF. The CDR3 DNA is TGTGCCAGCATCGCGGGGACCTACAATGAGCAGTTCTTC.

This chain links TRBV7-3 with TRBJ2-1; D might be TRBD1 or TRBD2, each matching 5 bases. In germline, CDR1 is SGHTA, CDR2 FQGTGA. V dropped 5 bases and J dropped 5 bases, with 13 bases sitting between them. The CDR3 is made up of 14 amino acids. CDR3 sequence (DNA): TGTGCCAGCAGCCCTGCGTGGGGGAACAATGAGCAGTTCTTC. This sequence encodes CASSPAWGNNEQFF.

This chain uses TRBV7-9 with TRBJ2-1; 9 nucleotides match TRBD1. The CDR3 covers 14 residues. Germline V gene sequence: CDR1 SEHNR, CDR2 FQNEAQ (reference sequence). V was pared by 5 bases and J by 7 bases, with 6 bases of the junction left unmatched. The CDR3 loop reads CASSKWDRANEQFF. Here the CDR3 DNA reads TGTGCCAGCAGCAAATGGGACAGGGCTAATGAGCAGTTCTTC.

CDR3 sequence (DNA): TGTGCCAGCAGTGAGACAGGAGTGTCCGGGGAGCTGTTTTTT. Its protein is CASSETGVSGELFF. J is TRBJ2-2 and V is TRBV2; a weak D match, TRBD1 (6 bases). V was shortened by 3 bases and J by 6 bases, with 11 bases between the two germline ends. Germline CDR1 SNHLY, CDR2 FYNNEI. The CDR3 totals 14 residues.

J is TRBJ1-5 and V is TRBV19, with TRBD1 as a possible D gene (6 bases). This CDR3 is built from 15 residues. The germline V and J ends were trimmed by 3 bases and 6 bases, with 15 bases remaining between them. Germline assignment: CDR1 LNHDA and CDR2 SQIVND (reference sequence). The CDR3 here is CASSIQGRIGQPQHF. The CDR3 DNA sequence: TGTGCCAGTAGTATTCAGGGGAGAATCGGTCAGCCCCAGCATTTT.

This clonotype has a handful of counts. The chain links TRBV29-1 to TRBJ2-3, with 7 bases fitting TRBD2. Germline values: CDR1 SQVTM, CDR2 ANQGSEA. V lost 6 bases, J lost 10 bases, and 4 bases stayed unmatched. The CDR3 has 10 amino acids. This CDR3 reads CSVGGNAQYF. CDR3 in DNA: TGCAGCGTCGGGGGGAACGCGCAGTATTTT.

This clonotype was observed a few times. V gene TRBV11-2 combines with J gene TRBJ2-5, with D perhaps matching TRBD1 or TRBD2 (5 bases each). Between the trimmed V and J ends, which lost 7 bases and 5 bases, there was a span of 17 bases. The CDR3 is 14 amino acids. From germline, CDR1 is SGHAT and CDR2 FQNNGV. The CDR3: CASTLKAGTETQYF. CDR3 sequence (DNA): TGTGCCAGCACCCTTAAGGCAGGGACGGAGACCCAGTACTTC.

This clonotype showed up many times. The junction departs from germline at one end; a sequencing error may be responsible. J is TRBJ1-1 and V is TRBV12-3 or TRBV12-4; D not certain. This CDR3 comprises 14 residues. The chain's CDR3 is CASSLDSMNTEAFF. The CDR3 DNA reads as TGTGCCAGCAGCTTAGATTCAATGAACACTGAAGCTTTCTTT.

Regarding this clonotype: A read error may explain this, as a much larger clone is one base away. This rearrangement joins TRBV5-1 to TRBJ2-7; no clear D gene. Trimming took off 5 bases at V and 0 bases at J, with 9 bases between the two ends. From germline, CDR1 is SGHRS and CDR2 YFSETQ. This CDR3 comprises 13 residues. CDR3 sequence reads: CASSPNNSYEQYF. DNA for the CDR3: TGCGCCAGCAGTCCGAACAACTCCTACGAGCAGTACTTC. Filled out from reference TRBV5-1 and TRBJ2-7, the complete variable domain reads KAGVTQTPRYLIKTRGQQVTLSCSPISGHRSVSWYQQTPGQGLQFLFEYFSETQRNKGNFPGRFSGRQFSNSRSEMNVSTLELGDSALYLCASSPNNSYEQYFGPGTRLTVT.